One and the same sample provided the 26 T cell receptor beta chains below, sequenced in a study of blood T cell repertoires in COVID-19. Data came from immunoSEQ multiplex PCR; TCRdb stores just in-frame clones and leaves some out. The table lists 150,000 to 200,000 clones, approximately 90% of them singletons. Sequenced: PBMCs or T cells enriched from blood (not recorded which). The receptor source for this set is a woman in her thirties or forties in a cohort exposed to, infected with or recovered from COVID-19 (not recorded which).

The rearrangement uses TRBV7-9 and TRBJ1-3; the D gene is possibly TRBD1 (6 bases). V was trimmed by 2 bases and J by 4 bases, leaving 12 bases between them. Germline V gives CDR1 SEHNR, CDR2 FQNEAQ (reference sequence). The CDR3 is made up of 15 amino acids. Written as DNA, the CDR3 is TGTGCCAGCAGCTTACGCCCAGGGGAGGGAAACACCATATATTTT. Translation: CASSLRPGEGNTIYF.

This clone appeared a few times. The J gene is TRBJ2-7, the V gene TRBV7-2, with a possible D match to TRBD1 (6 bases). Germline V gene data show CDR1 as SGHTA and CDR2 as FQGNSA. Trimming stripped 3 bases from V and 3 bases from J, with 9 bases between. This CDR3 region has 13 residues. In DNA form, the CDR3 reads TGTGCCAGCAGCTTGACAGGACTCTACGAGCAGTACTTC. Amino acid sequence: CASSLTGLYEQYF.

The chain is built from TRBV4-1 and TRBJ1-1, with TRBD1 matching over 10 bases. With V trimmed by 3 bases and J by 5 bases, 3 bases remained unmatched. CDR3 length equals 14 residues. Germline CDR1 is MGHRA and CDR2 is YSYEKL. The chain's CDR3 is CASSQVGQGTEAFF. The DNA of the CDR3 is TGCGCCAGCAGCCAGGTGGGACAGGGGACTGAAGCTTTCTTT.

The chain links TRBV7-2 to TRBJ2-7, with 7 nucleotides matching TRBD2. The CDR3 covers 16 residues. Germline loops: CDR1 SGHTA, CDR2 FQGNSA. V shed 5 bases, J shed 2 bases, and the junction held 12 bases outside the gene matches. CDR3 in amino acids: CASSRVAGLIAYEQYF. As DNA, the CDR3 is TGTGCCAGCAGCCGTGTGGCGGGACTAATCGCCTACGAGCAGTACTTC. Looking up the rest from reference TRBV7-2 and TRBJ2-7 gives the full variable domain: GAGVSQSPSNKVTEKGKDVELRCDPISGHTALYWYRQSLGQGLEFLIYFQGNSAPDKSGLPSDRFSAERTGGSVSTLTIQRTQQEDSAVYLCASSRVAGLIAYEQYFGPGTRLTVT.

CDR3 sequence reads: CASSQTGNRHSPLHF. The CDR3 DNA reads as TGTGCCAGCAGCCAAACAGGGAATCGGCATTCACCCCTCCACTTT. The chain joins TRBV6-5 to TRBJ1-6; tentatively, D is TRBD1 (6 bases). The V and J ends lost 6 bases and 8 bases respectively, with 17 bases between them. The CDR3 has 15 amino acids. Germline V gene lookup returns CDR1 MNHEY and CDR2 SVGAGI.

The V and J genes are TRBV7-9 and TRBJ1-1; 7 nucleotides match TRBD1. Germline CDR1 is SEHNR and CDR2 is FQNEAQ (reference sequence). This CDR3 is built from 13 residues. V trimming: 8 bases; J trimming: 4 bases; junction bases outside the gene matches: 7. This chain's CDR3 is CASRSSGGTEAFF. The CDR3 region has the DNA TGTGCCAGCCGGAGTTCAGGGGGCACTGAAGCTTTCTTT. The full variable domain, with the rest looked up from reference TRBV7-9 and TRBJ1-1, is DTGVSQNPRHKITKRGQNVTFRCDPISEHNRLYWYRQTLGQGPEFLTYFQNEAQLEKSRLLSDRFSAERPKGSFSTLEIQRTEQGDSAMYLCASRSSGGTEAFFGQGTRLTVV.

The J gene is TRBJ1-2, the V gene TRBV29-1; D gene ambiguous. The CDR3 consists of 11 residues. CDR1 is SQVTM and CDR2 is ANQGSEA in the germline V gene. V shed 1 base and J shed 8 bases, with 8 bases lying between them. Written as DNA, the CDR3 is TGCAGCGTTGAAGGGGCCCAGGGCTACACCTTC. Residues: CSVEGAQGYTF. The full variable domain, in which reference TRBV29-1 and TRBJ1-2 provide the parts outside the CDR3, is SAVISQKPSRDICQRGTSLTIQCQVDSQVTMMFWYRQQPGQSLTLIATANQGSEATYESGFVIDKFPISRPNLTFSTLTVSNMSPEDSSIYLCSVEGAQGYTFGSGTRLTVV.

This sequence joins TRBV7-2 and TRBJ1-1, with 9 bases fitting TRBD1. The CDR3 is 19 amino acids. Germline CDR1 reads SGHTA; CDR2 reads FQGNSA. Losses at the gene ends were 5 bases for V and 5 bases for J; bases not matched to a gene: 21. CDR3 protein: CASSPGGGDATGGATEAFF. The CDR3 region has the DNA TGTGCCAGCAGCCCGGGAGGTGGGGACGCAACAGGGGGCGCGACTGAAGCTTTCTTT.

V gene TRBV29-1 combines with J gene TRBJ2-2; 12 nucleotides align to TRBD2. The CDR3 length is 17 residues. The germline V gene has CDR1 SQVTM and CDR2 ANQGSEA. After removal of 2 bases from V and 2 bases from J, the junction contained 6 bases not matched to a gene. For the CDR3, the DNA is TGCAGCGTTGAAAACCGACTAGCGGGAGCAAACACCGGGGAGCTGTTTTTT. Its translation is CSVENRLAGANTGELFF.

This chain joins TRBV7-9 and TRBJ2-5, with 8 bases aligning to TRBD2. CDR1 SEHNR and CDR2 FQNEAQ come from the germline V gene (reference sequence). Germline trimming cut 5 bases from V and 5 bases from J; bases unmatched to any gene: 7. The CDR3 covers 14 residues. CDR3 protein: CASSPRPGGETQYF. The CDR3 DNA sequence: TGTGCCAGCAGCCCCAGGCCGGGGGGGGAGACCCAGTACTTC.

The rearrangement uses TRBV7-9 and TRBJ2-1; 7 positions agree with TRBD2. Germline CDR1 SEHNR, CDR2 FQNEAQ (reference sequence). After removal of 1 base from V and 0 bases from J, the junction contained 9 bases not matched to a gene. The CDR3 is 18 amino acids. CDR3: CASSLGRSGGSSYNEQFF. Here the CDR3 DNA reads TGTGCCAGCAGCTTAGGTCGGTCAGGCGGGAGCTCCTACAATGAGCAGTTCTTC.

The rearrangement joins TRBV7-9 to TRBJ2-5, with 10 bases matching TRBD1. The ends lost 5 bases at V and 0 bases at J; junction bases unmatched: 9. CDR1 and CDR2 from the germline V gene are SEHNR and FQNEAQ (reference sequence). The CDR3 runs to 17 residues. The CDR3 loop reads CASSPDRDRGYQETQYF. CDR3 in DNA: TGTGCCAGCAGCCCCGATAGGGACAGGGGCTACCAAGAGACCCAGTACTTC.

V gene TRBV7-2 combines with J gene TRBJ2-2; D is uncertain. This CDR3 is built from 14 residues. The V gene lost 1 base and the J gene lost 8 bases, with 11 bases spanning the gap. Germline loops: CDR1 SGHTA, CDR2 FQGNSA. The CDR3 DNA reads TGTGCCAGCAGCTTAGTCCCGGGTGCGGGGGAGCTGTTTTTT. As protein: CASSLVPGAGELFF.

DNA of the CDR3: TGTGCCAGCAGCTTCAGGGCAGACGCTGAAGCTTTCTTT. It specifies CASSFRADAEAFF. This chain joins TRBV11-2 and TRBJ1-1; D perhaps matches TRBD1 (5 bases). V was cut by 3 bases and J by 6 bases, with 11 bases left in between. Looked up from germline, CDR1 is SGHAT and CDR2 is FQNNGV. The CDR3 runs to 13 residues.

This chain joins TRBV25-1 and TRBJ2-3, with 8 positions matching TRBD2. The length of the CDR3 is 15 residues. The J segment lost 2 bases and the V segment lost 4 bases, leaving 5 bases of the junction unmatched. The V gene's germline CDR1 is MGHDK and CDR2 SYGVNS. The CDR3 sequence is CASSGLAIATDTQYF. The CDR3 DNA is TGTGCCAGCAGTGGACTAGCGATAGCCACAGATACGCAGTATTTT.

The CDR3 region has the DNA TGTGCCAGCAGCTTCAGGGACAGCTGGAACAATCAGCCCCAGCATTTT. The encoded protein is CASSFRDSWNNQPQHF. J is TRBJ1-5 and V is TRBV5-5; 7 nucleotides agree with TRBD1. This CDR3 spans 16 amino acids. Germline CDR1 SGHKS, CDR2 YYEKEE (reference sequence). V was clipped by 2 bases and J by 3 bases; unmatched bases: 8.

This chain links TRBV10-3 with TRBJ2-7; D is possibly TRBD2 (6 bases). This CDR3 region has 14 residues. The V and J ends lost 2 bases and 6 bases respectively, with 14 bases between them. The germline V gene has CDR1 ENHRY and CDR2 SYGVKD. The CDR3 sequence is CAISEVGGSLEQYF. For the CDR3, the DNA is TGTGCCATCAGTGAGGTCGGGGGAAGCCTCGAGCAGTACTTC.

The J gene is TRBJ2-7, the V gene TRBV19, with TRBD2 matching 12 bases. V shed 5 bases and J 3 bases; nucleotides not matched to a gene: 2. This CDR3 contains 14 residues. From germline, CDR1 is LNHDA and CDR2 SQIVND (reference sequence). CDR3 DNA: TGTGCCAGTAGTCCACTAGCGGGGGGCTACGAGCAGTACTTC. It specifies CASSPLAGGYEQYF.

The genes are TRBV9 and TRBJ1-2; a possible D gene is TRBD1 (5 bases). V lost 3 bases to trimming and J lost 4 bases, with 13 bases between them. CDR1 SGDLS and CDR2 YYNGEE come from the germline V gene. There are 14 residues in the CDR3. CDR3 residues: CASSATTALYGYTF. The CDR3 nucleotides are TGTGCCAGCAGCGCTACGACAGCACTCTATGGCTACACCTTC.

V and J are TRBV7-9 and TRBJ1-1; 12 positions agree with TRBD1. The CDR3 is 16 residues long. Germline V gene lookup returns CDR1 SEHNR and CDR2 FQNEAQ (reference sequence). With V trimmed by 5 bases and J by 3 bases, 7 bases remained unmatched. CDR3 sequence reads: CASSTRDRGPDTEAFF. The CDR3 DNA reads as TGTGCCAGCAGCACCCGGGACAGGGGGCCGGACACTGAAGCTTTCTTT. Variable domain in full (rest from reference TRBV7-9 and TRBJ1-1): DTGVSQNPRHKITKRGQNVTFRCDPISEHNRLYWYRQTLGQGPEFLTYFQNEAQLEKSRLLSDRFSAERPKGSFSTLEIQRTEQGDSAMYLCASSTRDRGPDTEAFFGQGTRLTVV.

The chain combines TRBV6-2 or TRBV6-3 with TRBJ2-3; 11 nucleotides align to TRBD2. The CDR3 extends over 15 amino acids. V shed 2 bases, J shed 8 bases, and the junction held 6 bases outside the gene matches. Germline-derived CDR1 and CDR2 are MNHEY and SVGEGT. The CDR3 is CASSYVLAGVVTQYF. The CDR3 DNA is TGTGCCAGCAGTTACGTACTAGCGGGAGTAGTTACGCAGTATTTT.

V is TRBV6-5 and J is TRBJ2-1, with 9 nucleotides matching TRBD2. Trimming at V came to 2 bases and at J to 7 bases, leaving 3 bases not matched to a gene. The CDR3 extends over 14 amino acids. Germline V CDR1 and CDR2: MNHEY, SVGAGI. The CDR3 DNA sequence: TGTGCCAGCAGTTACGGGGGACTAGCAAATGAGCAGTTCTTC. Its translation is CASSYGGLANEQFF.

CDR3 bases: TGTGCCAGCAGCTTGACAGGGGCTTACTATGGCTACACCTTC. Protein product: CASSLTGAYYGYTF. The chain employs TRBV5-4 and TRBJ1-2; 7 bases are shared with TRBD1. With 1 base clipped from V and 3 bases from J, the junction kept 3 bases outside the gene matches. Germline CDR1 SGHNT, CDR2 YYREEE (reference sequence). The CDR3 consists of 14 residues.

The CDR3 is CASSQASDRGTEAFF. In DNA, the CDR3 is TGCGCCAGCAGCCAAGCCTCGGACAGGGGAACTGAAGCTTTCTTT. The J gene is TRBJ1-1, the V gene TRBV4-1; 9 nucleotides agree with TRBD1. The CDR3 spans 15 residues. V trimming: 1 base; J trimming: 5 bases; junction bases outside the gene matches: 5. Germline assignment: CDR1 MGHRA and CDR2 YSYEKL.

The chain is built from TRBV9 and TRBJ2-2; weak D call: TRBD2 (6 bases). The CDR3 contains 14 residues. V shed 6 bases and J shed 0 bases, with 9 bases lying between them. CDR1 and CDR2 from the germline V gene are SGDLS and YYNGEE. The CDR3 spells CASTGGANTGELFF. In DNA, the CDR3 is TGTGCCAGCACAGGAGGGGCGAACACCGGGGAGCTGTTTTTT.

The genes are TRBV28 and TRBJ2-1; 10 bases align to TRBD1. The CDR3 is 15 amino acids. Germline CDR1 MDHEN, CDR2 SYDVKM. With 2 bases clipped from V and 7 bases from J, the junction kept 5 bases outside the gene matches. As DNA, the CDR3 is TGTGCCAGCAGTTTACCGGGACAGGGGAGGAATGAGCAGTTCTTC. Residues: CASSLPGQGRNEQFF.